This T cell receptor beta chain came from a study of T-cell reconstitution after alpha-beta-depleted transplantation in children. This clonotype was detected only a few times. Its antigen remains unidentified. Findings and limits, study-wide: Elevated TCRbeta diversity at day 60 was traced, in some patients, to surviving recipient T cells and thymic progenitors. Newly made T cells mostly supplied T-cell counts and diversity one year after transplant. Expanded graft clones numbering several hundred reportedly gave rise to alpha-beta T cells about two months after transplant.

Unique molecular identifiers featured in how the TCRbeta library was prepared. TCRdb passed the PCR reads through MiXCR, listing each CDR3 protein once. The sample contains almost 600,000 distinct CDR3 sequences, roughly 27% of which appear only once. Trimming cost V 4 bases and J 5 bases, with 16 bases left between them. CDR1 and CDR2 from the germline V gene are SGHTA and FQGTGA. CDR3 length: 15 amino acids. The chain links TRBV7-3 to TRBJ2-3; unclear D gene. The sequencing here drew on PBMCs, taken before TCRalphabeta/CD19-depleted stem cell transplant. The receptor was derived from a boy under two years old with Wiskott-Aldrich syndrome, due to receive a stem cell transplant. Written as DNA, the CDR3 is TGTGCCAGCAGCTCCAAGAGGACCCTAGGAGATACGCAGTATTTT. Protein: CASSSKRTLGDTQYF.